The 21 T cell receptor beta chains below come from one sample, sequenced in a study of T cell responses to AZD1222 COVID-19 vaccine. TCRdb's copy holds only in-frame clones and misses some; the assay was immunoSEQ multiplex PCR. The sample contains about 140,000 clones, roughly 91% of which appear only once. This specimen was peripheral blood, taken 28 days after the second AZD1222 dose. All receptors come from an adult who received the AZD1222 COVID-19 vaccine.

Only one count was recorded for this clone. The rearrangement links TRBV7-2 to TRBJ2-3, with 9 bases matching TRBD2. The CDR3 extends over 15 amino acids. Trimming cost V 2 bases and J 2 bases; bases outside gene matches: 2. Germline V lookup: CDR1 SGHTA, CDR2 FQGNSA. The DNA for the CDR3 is TGTGCCAGCAGCTTAAGCGGGGGGTCCACAGATACGCAGTATTTT. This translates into CASSLSGGSTDTQYF.

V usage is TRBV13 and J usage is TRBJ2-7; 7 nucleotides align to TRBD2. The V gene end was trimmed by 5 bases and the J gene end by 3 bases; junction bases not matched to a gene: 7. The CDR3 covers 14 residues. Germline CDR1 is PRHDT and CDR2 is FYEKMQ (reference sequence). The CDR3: CASSPRAGSYEQYF. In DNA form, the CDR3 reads TGTGCCAGCAGCCCCCGAGCGGGGAGCTACGAGCAGTACTTC.

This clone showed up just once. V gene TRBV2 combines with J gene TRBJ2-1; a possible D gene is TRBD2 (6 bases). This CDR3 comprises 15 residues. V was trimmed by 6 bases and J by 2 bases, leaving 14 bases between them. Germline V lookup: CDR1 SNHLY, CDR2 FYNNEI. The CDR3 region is CASSLSGQTYNEQFF. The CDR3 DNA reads TGTGCCAGCAGCCTTAGCGGCCAAACCTACAATGAGCAGTTCTTC.

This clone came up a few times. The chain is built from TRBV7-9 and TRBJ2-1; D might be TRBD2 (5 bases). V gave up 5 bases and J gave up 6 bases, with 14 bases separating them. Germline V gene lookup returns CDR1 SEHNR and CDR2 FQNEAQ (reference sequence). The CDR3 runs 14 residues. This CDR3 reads CASSHARGGNEQFF. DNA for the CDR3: TGTGCCAGCAGCCATGCGAGAGGAGGCAATGAGCAGTTCTTC. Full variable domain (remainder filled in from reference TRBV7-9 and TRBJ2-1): DTGVSQNPRHKITKRGQNVTFRCDPISEHNRLYWYRQTLGQGPEFLTYFQNEAQLEKSRLLSDRFSAERPKGSFSTLEIQRTEQGDSAMYLCASSHARGGNEQFFGPGTRLTVL.

DNA of the CDR3: TGTGCCAGCAGCCCCGGTGGACAGGGTTATAATTCACCCCTCCACTTT. Translation gives CASSPGGQGYNSPLHF. The V and J genes are TRBV27 and TRBJ1-6; TRBD1 aligns across 8 bases. Germline CDR1 and CDR2: MNHEY and SMNVEV (reference sequence). V trimming: 6 bases; J trimming: 4 bases; junction bases outside the gene matches: 8. The CDR3 sequence is 16 residues long.

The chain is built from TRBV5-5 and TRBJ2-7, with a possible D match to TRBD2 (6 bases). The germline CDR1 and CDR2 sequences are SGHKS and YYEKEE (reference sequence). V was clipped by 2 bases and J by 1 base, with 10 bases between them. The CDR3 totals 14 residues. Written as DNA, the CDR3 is TGTGCCAGCAGCTTCGCGGGGCTGTCCTACGAGCAGTACTTC. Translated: CASSFAGLSYEQYF.

The CDR3 sequence is CASSFGTSGGPEQFF. The CDR3 bases are TGTGCCAGCAGCTTCGGGACTAGCGGGGGTCCTGAGCAGTTCTTC. V usage is TRBV5-4 and J usage is TRBJ2-1, with 14 bases fitting TRBD2. Germline trimming cut 2 bases from V and 9 bases from J; bases unmatched to any gene: 4. The CDR3 sequence is 15 residues long. Per the germline V gene, CDR1 is SGHNT and CDR2 is YYREEE (reference sequence).

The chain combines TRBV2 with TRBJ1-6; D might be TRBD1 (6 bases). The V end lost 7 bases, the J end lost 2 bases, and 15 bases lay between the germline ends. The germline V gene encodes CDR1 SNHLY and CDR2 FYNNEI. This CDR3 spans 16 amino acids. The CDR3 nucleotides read TGTGCCAGCACTCAAGGGGGGACGCCCTATAATTCACCCCTCCACTTT. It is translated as CASTQGGTPYNSPLHF.

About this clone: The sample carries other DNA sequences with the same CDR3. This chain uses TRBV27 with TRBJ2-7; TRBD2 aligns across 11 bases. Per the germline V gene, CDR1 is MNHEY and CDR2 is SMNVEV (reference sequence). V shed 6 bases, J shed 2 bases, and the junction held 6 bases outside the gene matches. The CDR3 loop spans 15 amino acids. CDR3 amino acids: CASRTGTSGTYEQYF. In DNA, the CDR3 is TGTGCCAGCAGAACCGGGACTAGCGGAACCTACGAGCAGTACTTC.

The chain's CDR3 is CAWSEEGWSPLHF. CDR3 DNA sequence: TGTGCCTGGAGTGAGGAGGGCTGGTCACCCCTCCACTTT. This sequence joins TRBV30 and TRBJ1-6; the D is unclear. Per the germline V gene, CDR1 is GTSNPN and CDR2 is SVGIG (reference sequence). Trimming removed 1 base from V and 10 bases from J, with 11 bases in between. The CDR3 is made up of 13 amino acids.

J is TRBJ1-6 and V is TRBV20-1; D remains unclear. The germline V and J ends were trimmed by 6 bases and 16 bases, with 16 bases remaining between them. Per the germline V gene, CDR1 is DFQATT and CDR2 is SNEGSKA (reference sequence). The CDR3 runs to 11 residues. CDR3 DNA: TGCAGTGCCTTATCTGACCAGTTGCTCCACTTT. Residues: CSALSDQLLHF.

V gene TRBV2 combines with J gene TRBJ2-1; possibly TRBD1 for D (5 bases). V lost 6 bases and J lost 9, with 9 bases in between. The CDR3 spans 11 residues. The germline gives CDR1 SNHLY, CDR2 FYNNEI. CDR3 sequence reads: CASRGPGEQFF. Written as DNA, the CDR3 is TGTGCCAGCAGGGGGCCGGGTGAGCAGTTCTTC. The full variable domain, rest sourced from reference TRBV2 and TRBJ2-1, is EPEVTQTPSHQVTQMGQEVILRCVPISNHLYFYWYRQILGQKVEFLVSFYNNEISEKSEIFDDQFSVERPDGSNFTLKIRSTKLEDSAMYFCASRGPGEQFFGPGTRLTVL.

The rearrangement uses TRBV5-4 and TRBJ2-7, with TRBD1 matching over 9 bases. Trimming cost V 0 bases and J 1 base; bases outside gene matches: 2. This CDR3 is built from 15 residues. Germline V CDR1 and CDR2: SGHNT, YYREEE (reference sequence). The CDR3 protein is CASSLETGGSYEQYF. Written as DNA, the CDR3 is TGTGCCAGCAGCTTGGAGACAGGGGGATCCTACGAGCAGTACTTC.

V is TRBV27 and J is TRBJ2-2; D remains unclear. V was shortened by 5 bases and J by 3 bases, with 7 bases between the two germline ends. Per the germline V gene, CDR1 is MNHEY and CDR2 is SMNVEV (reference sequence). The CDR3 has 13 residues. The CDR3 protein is CASSPSYTGELFF. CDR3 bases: TGTGCCAGCAGTCCGTCTTACACCGGGGAGCTGTTTTTT.

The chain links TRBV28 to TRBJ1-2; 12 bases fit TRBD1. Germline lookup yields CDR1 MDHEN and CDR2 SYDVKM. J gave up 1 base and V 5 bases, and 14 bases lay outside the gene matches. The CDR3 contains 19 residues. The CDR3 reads CASSPRPGTGGLSNYGYTF. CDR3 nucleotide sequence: TGTGCCAGCAGTCCGAGACCCGGGACAGGGGGCTTAAGTAACTATGGCTACACCTTC.

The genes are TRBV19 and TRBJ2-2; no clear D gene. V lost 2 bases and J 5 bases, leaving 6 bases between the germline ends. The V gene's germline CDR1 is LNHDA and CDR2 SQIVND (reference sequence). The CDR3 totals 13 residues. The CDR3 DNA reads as TGTGCCAGTAGTATACTTGGGACCGGGGAGCTGTTTTTT. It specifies CASSILGTGELFF. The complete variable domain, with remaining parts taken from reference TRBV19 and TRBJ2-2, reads DGGITQSPKYLFRKEGQNVTLSCEQNLNHDAMYWYRQDPGQGLRLIYYSQIVNDFQKGDIAEGYSVSREKKESFPLTVTSAQKNPTAFYLCASSILGTGELFFGEGSRLTVL.

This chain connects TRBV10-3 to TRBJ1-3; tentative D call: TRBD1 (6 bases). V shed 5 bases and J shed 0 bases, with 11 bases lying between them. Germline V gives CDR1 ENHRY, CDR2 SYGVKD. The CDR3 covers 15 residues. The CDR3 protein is CAISTGKDSGNTIYF. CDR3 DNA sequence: TGTGCCATCAGTACAGGGAAAGACTCTGGAAACACCATATATTTT.

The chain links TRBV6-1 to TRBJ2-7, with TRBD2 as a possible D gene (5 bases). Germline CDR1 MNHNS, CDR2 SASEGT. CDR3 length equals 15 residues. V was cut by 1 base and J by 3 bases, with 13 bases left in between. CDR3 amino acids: CASSEGTPGNYEQYF. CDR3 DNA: TGTGCCAGCAGTGAAGGGACGCCGGGGAACTACGAGCAGTACTTC.

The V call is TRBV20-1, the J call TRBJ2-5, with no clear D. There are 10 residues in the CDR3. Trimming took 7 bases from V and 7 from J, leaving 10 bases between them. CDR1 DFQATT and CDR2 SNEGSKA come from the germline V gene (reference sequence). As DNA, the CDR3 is TGCAGTGTCCCTACGAGGACCCAGTACTTC. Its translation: CSVPTRTQYF.

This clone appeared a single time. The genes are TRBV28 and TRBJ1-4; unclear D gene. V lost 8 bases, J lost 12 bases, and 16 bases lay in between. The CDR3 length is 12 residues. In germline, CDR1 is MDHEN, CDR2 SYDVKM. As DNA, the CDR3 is TGTGCCAGCGTAGGGAATTCCGGGGAACTGTTTTTT. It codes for CASVGNSGELFF.

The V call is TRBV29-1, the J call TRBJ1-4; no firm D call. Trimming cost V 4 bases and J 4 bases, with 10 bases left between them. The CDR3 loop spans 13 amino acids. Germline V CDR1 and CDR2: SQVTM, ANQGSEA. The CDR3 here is CSVVSSVNEKLFF. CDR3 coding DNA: TGCAGCGTTGTAAGCTCAGTTAATGAAAAACTGTTTTTT. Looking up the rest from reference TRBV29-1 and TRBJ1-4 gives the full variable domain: SAVISQKPSRDICQRGTSLTIQCQVDSQVTMMFWYRQQPGQSLTLIATANQGSEATYESGFVIDKFPISRPNLTFSTLTVSNMSPEDSSIYLCSVVSSVNEKLFFGSGTQLSVL.